A selection of T cell receptor beta chains follows, all from one sample in a study of breast tumors, draining lymph nodes, adjacent tissues. MiXCR was run by TCRdb on the multiplex PCR reads, yielding one entry per CDR3 protein. This table holds over 200,000 distinct CDR3 sequences, about 30% found once. Sequencing was performed on axillary lymph node tissue. Receptors originate from a female donor with breast cancer. Some clones in this sample may be carry-over from other donors' samples. Each CDR3 is given with its conserved first and last residue. The D gene is left open where the match is weak. Not all rows give a size; the values are once, few, many and, for expanded clones, a class.

d_gene: -; j_gene: TRBJ2-7; v_gene: TRBV7-2; abundance: once; CDR3nt: TGCGCCAGCAGCTTGGAGGTGGGTTACGAGCAGTACTTC; CDR3aa: CASSLEVGYEQYF
d_gene: -; j_gene: TRBJ1-1; v_gene: TRBV6-5; abundance: -; CDR3nt: TGTGCCAGCAGTGCCCGGACGGCAATGAACACTGAAGCTTTCTTT; CDR3aa: CASSARTAMNTEAFF
d_gene: -; j_gene: TRBJ2-3; v_gene: TRBV20-1; abundance: many; CDR3nt: TGCAGTGCTAGGGCCCCGGGAAGCACAGATACGCAGTATTTT; CDR3aa: CSARAPGSTDTQYF
d_gene: -; j_gene: TRBJ2-1; v_gene: TRBV25-1; abundance: many; CDR3nt: TGTGCCAGCAGTGGTTCTGAGCAGTTCTTC; CDR3aa: CASSGSEQFF
d_gene: -; j_gene: TRBJ1-6; v_gene: TRBV9; abundance: -; CDR3nt: TGTGCCAGCAGCGTAGTTGGGGGATCACCCCTCCACTTT; CDR3aa: CASSVVGGSPLHF
d_gene: -; j_gene: TRBJ2-2; v_gene: TRBV9; abundance: many; CDR3nt: TGTGCCAGCTGTAGTGGGACGAACACCGGGGAGCTGTTTTTT; CDR3aa: CASCSGTNTGELFF
d_gene: -; j_gene: TRBJ1-5; v_gene: TRBV6-2/TRBV6-3; abundance: many; CDR3nt: TGTGCCAGCAGTTATGGCCGAGTCAATCAGCCCCAGCATTTT; CDR3aa: CASSYGRVNQPQHF
d_gene: TRBD2; j_gene: TRBJ2-5; v_gene: TRBV6-1; abundance: many; CDR3nt: TGTGCCAGCACGGCTAGCGGCTACCAAGAGACCCAGTACTTC; CDR3aa: CASTASGYQETQYF
d_gene: TRBD2; j_gene: TRBJ2-3; v_gene: TRBV20-1; abundance: once; CDR3nt: TGCAGTGCTAGTAGAGGGGCGGGAGGACCCACAGATACGCAGTATTTT; CDR3aa: CSASRGAGGPTDTQYF
d_gene: -; j_gene: TRBJ2-4; v_gene: TRBV14; abundance: many; CDR3nt: TGTGCCAGCAGCCAGGCCCTCTTAGGCATTCAGTACTTC; CDR3aa: CASSQALLGIQYF
d_gene: TRBD1; j_gene: TRBJ2-3; v_gene: TRBV5-1; abundance: many; CDR3nt: TGCGCCAGCAGCCCACAGGGGGCGCGTATCACAGATACGCAGTATTTT; CDR3aa: CASSPQGARITDTQYF
d_gene: TRBD2; j_gene: TRBJ2-7; v_gene: TRBV6-6; abundance: many; CDR3nt: TGTGCCAGCAGTTGGGGAAGCGGGACCGAGCAGTACTTC; CDR3aa: CASSWGSGTEQYF
d_gene: TRBD2; j_gene: TRBJ2-7; v_gene: TRBV4-3; abundance: many; CDR3nt: TGCGCCAGCAGCCATCGGACTAGCGGTTCCTACGAGCAGTACTTC; CDR3aa: CASSHRTSGSYEQYF
d_gene: -; j_gene: TRBJ1-5; v_gene: TRBV20-1; abundance: many; CDR3nt: TGCAGTGCTAGAGGCCCAGGGGTGATAGGCAATCAGCCCCAGCATTTT; CDR3aa: CSARGPGVIGNQPQHF
d_gene: -; j_gene: TRBJ1-4; v_gene: TRBV7-9; abundance: -; CDR3nt: TGTGCCAGCAGCTTAGCGACAACGGGATTT; CDR3aa: CASSLATTGF
d_gene: -; j_gene: TRBJ1-3; v_gene: TRBV11-2; abundance: -; CDR3nt: TGTGCCAGCAGCTCCAACAAGGGGCGAGGAAACACCATATATTTT; CDR3aa: CASSSNKGRGNTIYF
d_gene: -; j_gene: TRBJ2-5; v_gene: TRBV4-3; abundance: -; CDR3nt: TGCGCCAGCAGCCAAGGGCAGGGGTCCCAAGAGACCCAGTACTTC; CDR3aa: CASSQGQGSQETQYF
d_gene: -; j_gene: TRBJ2-1; v_gene: TRBV4-1; abundance: once; CDR3nt: TGCGCCGGCAGCCAAGCAGTAAGCTCCTACAATGAGCAGTTCTTC; CDR3aa: CAGSQAVSSYNEQFF
d_gene: -; j_gene: TRBJ1-3; v_gene: TRBV15; abundance: once; CDR3nt: TGCAGCACTCTACGGGGGCCGTCTGGAAACACCATATATTTT; CDR3aa: CSTLRGPSGNTIYF
d_gene: -; j_gene: TRBJ2-7; v_gene: TRBV7-3; abundance: -; CDR3nt: TGTGCCAGCAGCTTCCGACCCCCCCACGAGCAGTACTTC; CDR3aa: CASSFRPPHEQYF
d_gene: TRBD1; j_gene: TRBJ1-4; v_gene: TRBV7-9; abundance: many; CDR3nt: TGTGCCAGCAGCCACGCCGACAGGGTGGGGGAAAAACTGTTTTTT; CDR3aa: CASSHADRVGEKLFF
d_gene: -; j_gene: TRBJ1-5; v_gene: TRBV20-1; abundance: -; CDR3nt: TGCAGTGCTAGAAGGGGGGCGAGGTATCAGCCCCAGCATTTT; CDR3aa: CSARRGARYQPQHF
d_gene: -; j_gene: TRBJ1-3; v_gene: TRBV13; abundance: -; CDR3nt: TGTGCCAGCAGCTTATCTAGCGGGAGGGCGCGAGGAAACACCATATATTTT; CDR3aa: CASSLSSGRARGNTIYF
d_gene: -; j_gene: TRBJ2-7; v_gene: TRBV6-5; abundance: many; CDR3nt: TGTGCCAGCAGTCACGGCGCGGGTACCTACGAGCAGTACTTC; CDR3aa: CASSHGAGTYEQYF
d_gene: -; j_gene: TRBJ2-7; v_gene: TRBV25-1; abundance: many; CDR3nt: TGTGCCAGCAGTGGGACAGTCTCCTACGAGCAGTACTTC; CDR3aa: CASSGTVSYEQYF
d_gene: -; j_gene: TRBJ2-1; v_gene: TRBV20-1; abundance: many; CDR3nt: TGCAGTGCGAGCCGTCTTGGGAGAGGTGGAGGATCCTACAATGAGCAGTTCTTC; CDR3aa: CSASRLGRGGGSYNEQFF
d_gene: TRBD2; j_gene: TRBJ2-1; v_gene: TRBV2; abundance: once; CDR3nt: TGTGCCAGCACCGGGACTAGCGGGAGTCGATACAATGAGCAGTTCTTC; CDR3aa: CASTGTSGSRYNEQFF
d_gene: TRBD1; j_gene: TRBJ1-2; v_gene: TRBV6-1; abundance: once; CDR3nt: TGTGCCAGCAGTGAAGCGTGGGGTCCGGGACAGGGGGCGCTTTTTGGCTACACCTTC; CDR3aa: CASSEAWGPGQGALFGYTF
d_gene: -; j_gene: TRBJ1-3; v_gene: TRBV10-3; abundance: many; CDR3nt: TGTGCCGCCAGAGGGACGGACTCTGGAAACACCATATATTTT; CDR3aa: CAARGTDSGNTIYF